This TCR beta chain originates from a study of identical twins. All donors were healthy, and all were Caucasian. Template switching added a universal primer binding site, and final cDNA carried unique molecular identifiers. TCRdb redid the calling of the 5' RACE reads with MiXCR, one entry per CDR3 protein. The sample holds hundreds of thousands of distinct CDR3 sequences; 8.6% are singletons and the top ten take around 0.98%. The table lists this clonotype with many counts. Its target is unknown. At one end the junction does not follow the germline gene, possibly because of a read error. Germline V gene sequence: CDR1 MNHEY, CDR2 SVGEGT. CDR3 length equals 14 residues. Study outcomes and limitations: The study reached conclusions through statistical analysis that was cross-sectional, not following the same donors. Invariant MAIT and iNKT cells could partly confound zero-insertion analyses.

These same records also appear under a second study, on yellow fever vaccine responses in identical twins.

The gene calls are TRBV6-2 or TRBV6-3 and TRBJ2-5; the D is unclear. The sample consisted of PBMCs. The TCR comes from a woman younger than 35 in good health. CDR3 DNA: TGTGCCAGCAGTAACTCAGGTGGGGTGAAGACCCAGTACTTC. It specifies CASSNSGGVKTQYF.